This paragraph reports one T cell receptor beta chain. Clones were sequenced by immunoSEQ multiplex PCR, and TCRdb holds only the in-frame ones, with some missing. The profile shows approximately 190,000 clones, 70% to 90% of them singletons. The CDR3 sequence is 11 residues long. The data belong to a study of blood T cell repertoires in COVID-19. The source of this sequence is a man older than 75 with acute or convalescent COVID-19. The sequenced material came from peripheral blood. V is TRBV7-5 and J is TRBJ1-1. TRBV7-5 is reported as a pseudogene. The CDR3 region is CARSPEFEAFF. In DNA form, the CDR3 reads TGTGCCAGAAGCCCTGAGTTTGAAGCTTTCTTT.